The 29 T cell receptor beta chains listed next were all sequenced from one sample in a study of blood T cell repertoires in COVID-19. Clones were sequenced by immunoSEQ multiplex PCR, and TCRdb holds only the in-frame ones, with some missing. The sample has about 440,000 clones, 90% seen once. Sequencing used PBMCs or T cells enriched from blood (not recorded which). Every receptor here comes from a man aged 18 to 29 who had recovered from COVID-19.

The rearrangement uses TRBV6-1 and TRBJ1-1; D unclear. In germline, CDR1 is MNHNS, CDR2 SASEGT. V shed 3 bases and J shed 5 bases, with 10 bases lying between them. The CDR3 is made up of 13 amino acids. CDR3 protein: CASSDFTVTEAFF. The CDR3 coding sequence is TGTGCCAGCAGTGATTTCACAGTTACTGAAGCTTTCTTT.

The J gene is TRBJ2-7, the V gene TRBV5-3; TRBD1 agrees at 8 bases. TRBV5-3 is designated an ORF whose function remains uncertain. The length of the CDR3 is 13 residues. V lost 4 bases and J lost 1; bases outside the gene matches: 1. The CDR3 spells CARSRQGSYEQYF. CDR3 nucleotide sequence: TGTGCCAGAAGCCGACAGGGGTCCTACGAGCAGTACTTC.

V and J are TRBV27 and TRBJ1-1; D not certain. CDR1 is MNHEY and CDR2 is SMNVEV in the germline V gene (reference sequence). This CDR3 has 13 residues. Trimming took 3 bases from V and 1 from J, leaving 6 bases between them. Here the CDR3 DNA reads TGTGCCAGCAGTTTCTACTCGAACACTGAAGCTTTCTTT. Translated: CASSFYSNTEAFF.

This chain uses TRBV9 with TRBJ2-1, with 9 positions matching TRBD2. V was clipped by 1 base and J by 3 bases; unmatched bases: 5. Germline values: CDR1 SGDLS, CDR2 YYNGEE. CDR3 length: 16 residues. The CDR3 protein is CASSVWASGNYNEQFF. The CDR3 DNA follows: TGTGCCAGCAGCGTATGGGCTAGCGGGAACTACAATGAGCAGTTCTTC.

The table lists this clone with a count of one. The rearrangement joins TRBV11-3 to TRBJ2-2; no firm D call. CDR3 size: 12 residues. The V and J ends lost 3 bases and 8 bases respectively, with 7 bases between them. Germline assignment: CDR1 SGHNT and CDR2 YENEEA. DNA for the CDR3: TGTGCCAGCAGCTTCTCGTTAGGGGAGCTGTTTTTT. Its protein product is CASSFSLGELFF.

Note on this clone: One end of the junction is discordant with germline, which a read error may explain. This chain joins TRBV5-4 and TRBJ1-2, with 7 bases aligning to TRBD1. Germline V gene sequence: CDR1 SGHNT, CDR2 YYREEE (reference sequence). The CDR3 extends over 12 amino acids. CDR3 bases: TGTGCCAGCAGCTTGGAACAGGGGTATTCCCACTTC. It is translated as CASSLEQGYSHF.

The V gene is TRBV28, the J gene TRBJ1-1; TRBD1 agrees at 7 bases. The V segment lost 2 bases and the J segment 0 bases; nucleotides outside the gene matches: 3. Germline CDR1 and CDR2: MDHEN and SYDVKM. The CDR3 spans 15 residues. CDR3 amino acids: CASSLEGQMNTEAFF. The DNA of the CDR3 is TGTGCCAGCAGTTTAGAGGGACAGATGAACACTGAAGCTTTCTTT.

V gene TRBV29-1 combines with J gene TRBJ1-2; 10 nucleotides match TRBD1. V shed 5 bases, J shed 6 bases, and the junction held 15 bases outside the gene matches. The CDR3 totals 16 residues. CDR1 SQVTM and CDR2 ANQGSEA come from the germline V gene. CDR3 DNA: TGCAGCGTTATGACAGGGGGCAAAAAGGCCTACAATGGCTACACCTTC. Amino acids: CSVMTGGKKAYNGYTF.

The gene calls are TRBV19 and TRBJ1-5; no clear D gene. The CDR3 has 16 residues. In germline, CDR1 is LNHDA, CDR2 SQIVND (reference sequence). The ends were cut back, 5 bases at V and 0 bases at J, with 14 bases in the middle. The CDR3 DNA sequence: TGTGCCAGTAGTGGAGAGGGAAGTTATAGCAATCAGCCCCAGCATTTT. Protein product: CASSGEGSYSNQPQHF.

V usage is TRBV6-4 and J usage is TRBJ1-6, with D maybe TRBD1 (5 bases). Germline V CDR1 and CDR2: MRHNA, SNTAGT. The CDR3 covers 15 residues. V was trimmed by 4 bases and J by 7 bases, leaving 14 bases between them. CDR3 coding DNA: TGTGCCAGCAGTGTGGAAACGGGGGGAAATTCACCCCTCCACTTT. Translated: CASSVETGGNSPLHF.

The chain is built from TRBV19 and TRBJ1-6, with TRBD1 as a possible D gene (5 bases). The CDR3 length is 13 residues. Germline V CDR1 and CDR2: LNHDA, SQIVND (reference sequence). The V gene lost 5 bases and the J gene lost 10 bases, with 12 bases spanning the gap. The CDR3 sequence is CASSGQGGSPLHF. CDR3 in DNA: TGTGCCAGTAGTGGTCAGGGAGGCTCACCCCTCCACTTT.

The chain carries TRBV5-1 and TRBJ1-1, with 7 positions matching TRBD1. CDR1 is SGHRS and CDR2 is YFSETQ in the germline V gene. The ends lost 1 base at V and 6 bases at J; junction bases unmatched: 6. This CDR3 spans 14 amino acids. The CDR3 region is CASSLTTGDAEAFF. CDR3 bases: TGCGCCAGCAGCTTGACCACAGGGGACGCTGAAGCTTTCTTT.

The CDR3 bases are TGTGCCAGCAGCAGGGACTCAATCTCCTACAATGAGCAGTTCTTC. Its translation is CASSRDSISYNEQFF. The chain employs TRBV6-5 and TRBJ2-1; a possible D gene is TRBD2 (6 bases). V dropped 6 bases and J dropped 0 bases, with 12 bases sitting between them. Germline-derived CDR1 and CDR2 are MNHEY and SVGAGI. The CDR3 covers 15 residues.

This chain connects TRBV29-1 to TRBJ1-2; 7 positions agree with TRBD1. Germline values: CDR1 SQVTM, CDR2 ANQGSEA. The CDR3 has 13 amino acids. V dropped 0 bases and J dropped 13; count of bases not matched to a gene: 11. The chain's CDR3 is CSVEDKDRTRVTF. Here the CDR3 DNA reads TGCAGCGTTGAAGATAAGGACAGGACGAGGGTCACCTTC.

CDR3 sequence reads: CASRPGQGAKNIQYF. CDR3 bases: TGTGCCAGCAGGCCGGGACAGGGAGCCAAAAACATTCAGTACTTC. The chain links TRBV6-5 to TRBJ2-4; 9 bases match TRBD1. With 6 bases clipped from V and 0 bases from J, the junction kept 3 bases outside the gene matches. The CDR3 covers 15 residues. Germline V gives CDR1 MNHEY, CDR2 SVGAGI.

This clone was counted between two and nine times. The chain has TRBV2 and TRBJ2-1; 13 bases line up with TRBD2. The CDR3 is 15 residues long. V lost 6 bases and J lost 8; bases outside the gene matches: 7. Germline CDR1 is SNHLY and CDR2 is FYNNEI. CDR3 residues: CASRPTSGRAHEQFF. The CDR3 coding sequence is TGTGCCAGCAGGCCTACTAGCGGGAGGGCCCATGAGCAGTTCTTC. The full variable domain, completed using reference TRBV2 and TRBJ2-1, is EPEVTQTPSHQVTQMGQEVILRCVPISNHLYFYWYRQILGQKVEFLVSFYNNEISEKSEIFDDQFSVERPDGSNFTLKIRSTKLEDSAMYFCASRPTSGRAHEQFFGPGTRLTVL.

This clone was counted once. The rearrangement links TRBV29-1 to TRBJ1-2, with D perhaps TRBD1 (6 bases). This CDR3 comprises 12 residues. CDR1 and CDR2 from the germline V gene are SQVTM and ANQGSEA. The CDR3 DNA follows: TGCAGGGCGGGACAAGCTAACTATGGCTACACCTTC. It codes for CRAGQANYGYTF.

The genes are TRBV7-9 and TRBJ1-6; D perhaps matches TRBD1 (6 bases). Germline loops: CDR1 SEHNR, CDR2 FQNEAQ (reference sequence). The V end lost 8 bases, the J end lost 7 bases, and 15 bases lay between the germline ends. This CDR3 spans 14 amino acids. DNA of the CDR3: TGTGCCAGCGGGGAGACAGGAACCAATTCACCCCTCCACTTT. Translated: CASGETGTNSPLHF.

The CDR3: CASRTGGKFRTEAFF. Written as DNA, the CDR3 is TGTGCCAGCCGGACAGGGGGAAAGTTTCGCACTGAAGCTTTCTTT. The V gene is TRBV25-1, the J gene TRBJ1-1; 10 bases line up with TRBD1. This CDR3 is built from 15 residues. Germline V lookup: CDR1 MGHDK, CDR2 SYGVNS. The V and J ends lost 8 bases and 4 bases, in that order; junction bases with no gene match: 10.

The gene calls are TRBV3-1 (or the pseudogene TRBV3-2) and TRBJ2-1, with D unclear. V dropped 0 bases and J dropped 10 bases, with 13 bases sitting between them. Germline lookup yields CDR1 LGHDT and CDR2 YNNKEL (reference sequence). CDR3 size: 14 residues. In DNA form, the CDR3 reads TGTGCCAGCAGCCAAGATGTAGTCCCGAGGGAGCAGTTCTTC. It yields the protein CASSQDVVPREQFF.

The rearrangement uses TRBV5-5 and TRBJ2-2; D is unclear. The CDR3 runs 14 residues. Trimming took off 0 bases at V and 1 base at J, with 4 bases between the two ends. The germline V gene encodes CDR1 SGHKS and CDR2 YYEKEE (reference sequence). CDR3 region: CASSLELNTGELFF. In nucleotides, the CDR3 is TGTGCCAGCAGCTTGGAACTGAACACCGGGGAGCTGTTTTTT.

The rearrangement uses TRBV19 and TRBJ1-2, with D perhaps TRBD1 (5 bases). CDR3 length: 14 amino acids. The germline V gene has CDR1 LNHDA and CDR2 SQIVND (reference sequence). Trimming stripped 5 bases from V and 8 bases from J, with 18 bases between. The CDR3 protein is CASSRDGESGGYTF. CDR3 bases: TGTGCCAGTAGTCGGGACGGGGAGAGCGGGGGCTACACCTTC.

This chain joins TRBV6-5 and TRBJ2-3; a weak D match, TRBD1 (6 bases). CDR1 and CDR2 from the germline V gene are MNHEY and SVGAGI. V lost 7 bases and J lost 1, with 12 bases in between. CDR3 length: 14 residues. DNA of the CDR3: TGTGCCAGCACCGACAGGTTTGGCACAGATACGCAGTATTTT. Protein product: CASTDRFGTDTQYF.

CDR3 protein: CASSSRQGVSYGYTF. The CDR3 DNA sequence: TGTGCCAGCAGTTCTCGACAGGGGGTCTCGTATGGCTACACCTTC. V usage is TRBV27 and J usage is TRBJ1-2; 9 bases fit TRBD1. After removal of 4 bases from V and 5 bases from J, the junction contained 8 bases not matched to a gene. In germline, CDR1 is MNHEY, CDR2 SMNVEV (reference sequence). The length of the CDR3 is 15 residues.

The V call is TRBV20-1, the J call TRBJ1-2; 7 positions match TRBD1. This CDR3 region has 14 residues. Looked up from germline, CDR1 is DFQATT and CDR2 is SNEGSKA (reference sequence). Trimming cost V 3 bases and J 1 base; bases outside gene matches: 5. CDR3 in amino acids: CSASSGDSNYGYTF. CDR3 DNA sequence: TGCAGTGCTAGTAGTGGGGACAGTAACTATGGCTACACCTTC.

This chain uses TRBV19 with TRBJ1-2; no reliable D call. V was shortened by 5 bases and J by 4 bases, with 14 bases between the two germline ends. The CDR3 runs 14 residues. The germline V gene has CDR1 LNHDA and CDR2 SQIVND (reference sequence). The CDR3 coding sequence is TGTGCCAGTAGTTCGATGCGTACTAGCTATGGCTACACCTTC. This sequence encodes CASSSMRTSYGYTF.

V is TRBV11-1 and J is TRBJ2-3, with D perhaps matching TRBD1 (5 bases). CDR1 SGHAT and CDR2 FQDESV come from the germline V gene (reference sequence). The CDR3 spans 13 residues. Trimming removed 8 bases from V and 4 bases from J, with 13 bases in between. The DNA of the CDR3 is TGTGCCAGCGGCTGGGGCGCCGCAGATACGCAGTATTTT. It specifies CASGWGAADTQYF.

This CDR3 is CASSPTLAGGYEQYF. In nucleotides, the CDR3 is TGTGCCAGTAGTCCAACACTAGCGGGAGGATACGAGCAGTACTTC. The chain combines TRBV19 with TRBJ2-7, with 12 bases aligning to TRBD2. V was pared by 5 bases and J by 4 bases, with 6 bases of the junction left unmatched. Germline assignment: CDR1 LNHDA and CDR2 SQIVND (reference sequence). The CDR3 sequence is 15 residues long.

This clone appeared once. The genes are TRBV12-5 and TRBJ1-2; D not resolved. CDR1 is LGHNT and CDR2 is FRNRAP in the germline V gene. The ends were cut back, 1 base at V and 3 bases at J, with 6 bases in the middle. This CDR3 is built from 13 residues. In DNA form, the CDR3 reads TGTGCTAGTGGTTTGGACGGAGACTATGGCTACACCTTC. The encoded protein is CASGLDGDYGYTF.